The entry below gives a single T cell receptor beta chain sequence along with its context. It has no known antigen specificity. One base away there is no much larger clone; base qualities are not given. Measured from the cysteine to the phenylalanine, the CDR3 is 16 residues long. The read is trimmed to its CDR3 DNA, 48 bases read in frame from base 1. The germline V gene (reference sequence) provides CDR1 MNHNY and CDR2 SVGAGI. V lost 2 bases and J lost 7 bases; the stretch between them is 15 bases long. Genomic DNA was extracted from sorted cells with the Quick-DNA Microprep Kit. TCRbeta DNA was amplified with the immunoSEQ hsTCRbeta kit following the manufacturer's protocol. An Illumina MiSeq instrument was used to sequence the TCRbeta libraries. Regarding the original processing steps: After out-of-frame sequences were removed, 2.4 million or so distinct TCRbeta sequences remained, averaging approximately 67,000 per individual. Two values were used to score each individual: the count of 164 previously reported CMV-associated TCRbeta sequences and the total count of productive distinct TCRbeta sequences. A beta-binomial model was reimplemented in Python, and scikit-learn random forests with default parameters were trained on US cohort data. On the Belgian cohort, classifier performance was reported as the median AUC, along with percentile confidence intervals, across 10,000 bootstrap iterations. This is the immuneACCESS table as TCRdb keeps it, with only in-frame sequences that have V and J called. A part of the clones is gone; compared with another copy, unresolved V genes explain less than half, and the rest is unexplained. The V and J calls and clone size come from that table; D and trimming were worked out from the DNA. The sample table holds 35,000 to 40,000 clones, of which around 80% were seen once. In total, the top ten clones hold 5.3% of the sample.

This sample was taken from a study of memory CD4+ T cells and cytomegalovirus serostatus (dated by TCRdb to between 2018 and 2021). For the study in its entirety: The cohort included around 35 healthy adults from Belgium, of whom 9 were CMV seropositive and about 24 were CMV seronegative. CD4+ memory TCRbeta repertoires of a Belgian cohort with known cytomegalovirus serostatus were sequenced in order to replicate a published TCR-based CMV serostatus classifier. What the study reported, not specific to this receptor: A median bootstrapped AUC of around 0.94 with a 95% CI of 0.76-1.00 was achieved on the Belgian cohort by the original-framework classifier. Only CD4+CD45RO+ memory cells were sequenced, unlike the original study, which covered naive and memory CD4+ and CD8+ populations. The results were interpreted as suggesting that the CMV-associated TCR signature is mostly present in the CD4+ memory repertoire. For CMV serostatus prediction, a median bootstrapped AUC of approximately 0.95 was reached with the original framework, and a median bootstrapped AUC of about 0.89 was reached with a US-trained random forest. Of more than 150 previously reported CMV-associated TCRbeta sequences, approximately 70 appeared in the CD4+ memory repertoires, each in one to five individuals.

Single viable CD3+CD4+CD8-CD45RO+ cells were sorted as memory CD4+ T cells on a FACSAria II. CMV serostatus was determined with a Roche Elecsys assay detecting serum IgG against CMV pp150, pp28, p38 and p52. Once the samples were thawed, total CD4+ T cells were enriched through positive selection using CD4 magnetic microbeads. The samples came from a different study that was designed specifically to examine the CD4+ T cell memory repertoire. Following standard operating procedures, peripheral blood mononuclear cells were isolated and cryopreserved, while serum was kept at -80 degrees C. CD3-PerCP (BW264/56), CD4-APC (RPA-T4), CD45RO-PE (UCHT1) and CD8-Pacific Orange (3B5) antibodies were used for staining, and non-viable cells were excluded with Sytox blue.

The sample taken for sequencing was memory CD4+ T cells from blood. The chain is encoded by TRBV6-6 joined to TRBJ1-6; no D gene call is confident. The source is an adult in good health and CMV-seropositive. The CDR3 reads as follows: CASSYLTPEMNSPLHF. The nucleotide sequence is TGTGCCAGCAGTTACCTGACACCGGAGATGAATTCACCCCTCCACTTT.